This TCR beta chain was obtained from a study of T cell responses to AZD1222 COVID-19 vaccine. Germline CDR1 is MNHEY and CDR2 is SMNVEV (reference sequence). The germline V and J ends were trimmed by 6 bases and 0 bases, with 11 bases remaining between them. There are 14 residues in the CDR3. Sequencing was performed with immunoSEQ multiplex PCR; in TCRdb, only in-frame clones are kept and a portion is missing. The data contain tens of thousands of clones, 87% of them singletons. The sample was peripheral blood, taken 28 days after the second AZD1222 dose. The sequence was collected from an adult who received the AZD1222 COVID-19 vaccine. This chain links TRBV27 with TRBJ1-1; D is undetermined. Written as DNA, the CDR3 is TGTGCCAGCAGGCCTTATGCCATGAACACTGAAGCTTTCTTT. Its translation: CASRPYAMNTEAFF.